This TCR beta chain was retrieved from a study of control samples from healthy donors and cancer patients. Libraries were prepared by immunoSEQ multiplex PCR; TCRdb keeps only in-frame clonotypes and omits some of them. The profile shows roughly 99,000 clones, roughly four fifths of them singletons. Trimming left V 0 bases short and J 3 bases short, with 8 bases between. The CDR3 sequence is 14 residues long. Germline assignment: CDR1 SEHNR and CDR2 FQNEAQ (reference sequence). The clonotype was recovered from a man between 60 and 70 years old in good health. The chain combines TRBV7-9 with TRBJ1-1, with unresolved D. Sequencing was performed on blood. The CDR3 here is CASSLAVGYTEAFF. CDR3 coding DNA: TGTGCCAGCAGCTTAGCGGTGGGGTACACTGAAGCTTTCTTT.